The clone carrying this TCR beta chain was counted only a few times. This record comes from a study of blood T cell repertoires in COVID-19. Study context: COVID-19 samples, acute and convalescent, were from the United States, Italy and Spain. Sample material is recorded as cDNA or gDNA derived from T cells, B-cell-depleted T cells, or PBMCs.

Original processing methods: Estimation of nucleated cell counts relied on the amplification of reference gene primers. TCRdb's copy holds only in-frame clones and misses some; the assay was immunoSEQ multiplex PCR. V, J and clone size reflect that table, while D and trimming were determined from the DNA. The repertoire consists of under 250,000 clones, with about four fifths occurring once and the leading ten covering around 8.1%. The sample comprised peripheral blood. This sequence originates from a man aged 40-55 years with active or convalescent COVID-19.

This chain's CDR3 is CASSNPSGGEGTDTQYF. The CDR3 DNA is TGTGCCAGCAGCAATCCTAGCGGAGGAGAGGGCACAGATACGCAGTATTTT. This chain joins TRBV21-1 and TRBJ2-3; TRBD2 reflects the table's D call only, with no check against the DNA. TRBV21-1 constitutes a pseudogene. This CDR3 comprises 17 residues.